This T cell receptor (beta chain) originates from a study of blood T cell repertoires in COVID-19. Study details: Sites across the United States, Italy and Spain contributed samples from acute and convalescent COVID-19. PBMCs, B-cell-depleted T cells, or T cells provided the cDNA or gDNA that made up the material.

Study processing details: It was from reference gene primer amplification that nucleated cell counts were estimated. Profiling relied on immunoSEQ multiplex PCR, and the TCRdb table lists in-frame clones only, not all of them. V and J calls and clone size are given by that table; D and trimming were obtained from the DNA. Of around 57,000 clones listed, just under 90% are singletons. Looked up from germline, CDR1 is ENHRY and CDR2 is SYGVKD. The CDR3 runs to 14 residues. V lost 5 bases and J lost 4; bases outside the gene matches: 3. The V gene is TRBV10-3, the J gene TRBJ2-7; 12 nucleotides agree with TRBD2. This clonotype was obtained from a human donor with active COVID-19. The donor label of this sample is uncertain. Source material: peripheral blood. The DNA of the CDR3 is TGTGCCATCAGTCAGACTAGCGGGGGTTACGAGCAGTACTTC. Translating gives CAISQTSGGYEQYF.